This TCR beta chain was identified during a study of T cells in Graves' hyperthyroidism and ophthalmopathy. Authors of the study amplified TCR beta CDR3 regions from RNA transcripts. An initial round of RT-PCR targeting the TCR CDR3 relied on the HTBI primer set. TCRdb redid the calling of the multiplex PCR reads with MiXCR, one entry per CDR3 protein. In the table there are roughly 290,000 distinct CDR3 sequences, about an eighth of which are singletons. This clonotype was counted ten times or more. Its antigen remains unidentified. Lactation, pregnancy, other autoimmune disease or uncontrolled infection excluded patients. Blood from later-ophthalmopathy patients was taken at first hyperthyroidism diagnosis. This CDR3 is built from 15 residues. In germline, CDR1 is SEHNR, CDR2 FQNEAQ (reference sequence). Between the trimmed V and J ends, which lost 5 bases and 0 bases, there was a span of 13 bases.

General study findings and limits: The model forecast ophthalmopathy, anticipating it by a median roughly 6.5 months before onset. Blood shared most expanded thyroid clonotypes above 0.001.

The TCR comes from a woman younger than 45 with Graves' hyperthyroidism that later progressed to Graves' ophthalmopathy. The sequencing sample was made of blood. This chain joins TRBV7-9 and TRBJ1-2; D is undetermined. As DNA, the CDR3 is TGTGCCAGCAGCGCCCACAGAGAAACTAACTATGGCTACACCTTC. It encodes CASSAHRETNYGYTF. The full variable domain, with the rest looked up from reference TRBV7-9 and TRBJ1-2, is DTGVSQNPRHKITKRGQNVTFRCDPISEHNRLYWYRQTLGQGPEFLTYFQNEAQLEKSRLLSDRFSAERPKGSFSTLEIQRTEQGDSAMYLCASSAHRETNYGYTFGSGTRLTVV.